These 26 T cell receptor beta chains originate from one sample sequenced in a study of tumor and adjacent non-tumor tissue in lung cancer. The template was RNA from unsorted bulk tissue. The normal lung tissue was taken more than 3 cm from the tumor edge. The library came from three nested PCR rounds adapted from ARM-PCR protocols. TCRdb processed the multiplex PCR reads anew with MiXCR; each CDR3 protein has one entry. The sample carries 110,000 or so distinct CDR3 sequences, 60% to 80% recorded once. Material: distant non-tumor lung tissue. The receptors were gathered from a man aged 55-75 years with non-small cell lung cancer.

Only one count was recorded for this clonotype. The CDR3 ends on some other residue instead of the conserved phenylalanine or tryptophan, so this is likely a read error. The chain carries TRBV6-5 and TRBJ2-7; weak D call: TRBD1 (5 bases). The CDR3 has 13 amino acids. Germline V gene data show CDR1 as MNHEY and CDR2 as SVGAGI. The CDR3 nucleotides are TGTGACAGCAGTTATCAGGGTCGTTACGAGCAGTACTCC. Its translation is CDSSYQGRYEQYS.

The chain is built from TRBV6-2 or TRBV6-3 and TRBJ1-5; 7 bases agree with TRBD1. J lost 12 bases, V lost 6 bases, and 11 bases had no gene match. Germline CDR1 reads MNHEY; CDR2 reads SVGEGT. CDR3 length: 13 amino acids. CDR3 bases: TGTGCCAGCAGCGCCGGGGACAGTGATCACCAGCATTTT. Translating it yields CASSAGDSDHQHF.

In regard to this clonotype: At one of its ends the junction is not consistent with the germline gene, which may arise from a read error. The chain carries TRBV5-1 and TRBJ2-2, with D possibly TRBD1 on 5 matching bases. Germline V gene lookup returns CDR1 SGHRS and CDR2 YFSETQ. The CDR3 sequence is 14 residues long. The CDR3 region is CTSSPRQTTGELFF. CDR3 coding DNA: TGCACCAGCAGCCCGCGACAGACCACCGGGGAGCTGTTTTTT.

This clonotype appeared many times. V is TRBV29-1 and J is TRBJ2-1, with TRBD1 as a possible D gene (5 bases). Germline CDR1 reads SQVTM; CDR2 reads ANQGSEA. The CDR3 length is 12 residues. Trimming shortened V by 4 bases and J by 8 bases, and 12 bases separated the two germline ends. CDR3 region: CSVVDNLHEQFF. The CDR3 DNA sequence: TGCAGCGTTGTGGACAATCTCCATGAGCAGTTCTTC.

In the case of this clonotype: The junction departs from germline at one end; a sequencing error may be responsible. V usage is TRBV20-1 and J usage is TRBJ2-1; the match to TRBD1 covers 7 bases. The CDR3 totals 15 residues. Germline CDR1 is DFQATT and CDR2 is SNEGSKA (reference sequence). DNA of the CDR3: TGCAGTGTTAGAACCGACAGGGTCTCCTACAATGAGCAGTTCTTC. Translated: CSVRTDRVSYNEQFF.

This clonotype appeared many times. The rearrangement links TRBV12-3 or TRBV12-4 to TRBJ1-5; D perhaps matches TRBD1 (6 bases). The CDR3 totals 13 residues. Deletions cut 2 bases from V and 4 bases from J, with 6 bases between. CDR3 DNA sequence: TGTGCCAGCAGTTTAAGGGGGAATCAGCCCCAGCATTTT. Translation: CASSLRGNQPQHF.

Remarks on this clonotype: With a much larger clone just one base away, this may be a read error. This chain uses TRBV5-1 with TRBJ1-1, with 8 bases aligning to TRBD1. The germline V gene encodes CDR1 SGHRS and CDR2 YFSETQ. With V trimmed by 6 bases and J by 1 base, 5 bases remained unmatched. The CDR3 consists of 14 residues. DNA of the CDR3: TGCGCCAGCAACAGGGGGGATACGAACACTGAAGCTTTCTTT. Its translation is CASNRGDTNTEAFF.

This clonotype came up many times. The chain recombines TRBV28 with TRBJ2-3; TRBD2 might be the D (6 bases). V was shortened by 8 bases and J by 1 base, with 16 bases between the two germline ends. Germline V CDR1 and CDR2: MDHEN, SYDVKM. This CDR3 has 15 amino acids. The CDR3 loop is CASAYSSDRTDTQYF. CDR3 bases: TGTGCCAGCGCCTACTCTAGCGACCGCACAGATACGCAGTATTTT. Complete variable domain (other parts from reference TRBV28 and TRBJ2-3): DVKVTQSSRYLVKRTGEKVFLECVQDMDHENMFWYRQDPGLGLRLIYFSYDVKMKEKGDIPEGYSVSREKKERFSLILESASTNQTSMYLCASAYSSDRTDTQYFGPGTRLTVL.

This clonotype turned up a few times. This chain uses TRBV19 with TRBJ2-3; D is undetermined. The germline V gene encodes CDR1 LNHDA and CDR2 SQIVND (reference sequence). V lost 2 bases, J lost 2 bases, and 5 bases lay in between. The CDR3 contains 13 residues. The CDR3 bases are TGTGCCAGTAGTATATACTACACAGATACGCAGTATTTT. Protein sequence: CASSIYYTDTQYF.

Concerning this clonotype: Its ends do not fully match the called genes, so a read error is possible. The genes are TRBV4-1 and TRBJ2-3; D unresolved. CDR3 length equals 18 residues. Germline values: CDR1 MGHRA, CDR2 YSYEKL. CDR3 nucleotides: TGCACCAGCAGCCAATACGACACCCCAGGACGGACCACAGATACGCAGTATTTT. It encodes CTSSQYDTPGRTTDTQYF.

This clonotype occurred a few times. This chain connects TRBV20-1 to TRBJ1-1; D ambiguous. There are 13 residues in the CDR3. Looked up from germline, CDR1 is DFQATT and CDR2 is SNEGSKA (reference sequence). Deletions cut 3 bases from V and 5 bases from J, with 13 bases between. As DNA, the CDR3 is TGCAGTGCTAGGGCGGAGGCGGGTACTGAAGCTTTCTTT. Protein product: CSARAEAGTEAFF.

Comment on this clonotype: A junction end diverges from the germline sequence, so it may reflect a read error. This rearrangement joins TRBV10-2 to TRBJ2-7; tentative D call: TRBD1 (6 bases). The germline gives CDR1 WSHSY, CDR2 SAAADI. This CDR3 region has 17 residues. The CDR3 DNA reads as TGCGCCAGTAGTGAGTCGTGGGCAGGCAGGGGCCCATACGAGCAGTACTTC. It translates to CASSESWAGRGPYEQYF.

Remarks on this clonotype: Possible read error: a much larger clone is one base away. The CDR3 sequence: CATQPQAAAAEKLFF. CDR3 DNA sequence: TGTGCCACACAACCTCAGGCCGCCGCCGCGGAAAAACTGTTTTTT. The genes are TRBV15 and TRBJ1-4; no clear D gene. CDR1 is LNHNV and CDR2 is YYDKDF in the germline V gene (reference sequence). CDR3 length equals 15 residues. Between the trimmed V and J ends, which lost 9 bases and 8 bases, there was a span of 22 bases.

In its sample, this clonotype was seen once. This sequence may be a read error, since a much larger clone differs from it by one base. V and J are TRBV5-8 and TRBJ2-3; 8 nucleotides line up with TRBD2. The CDR3 is 15 residues long. Looked up from germline, CDR1 is SGHTS and CDR2 is YDEGEE. CDR3 bases: TGTGTCAGCAGCAGGGGACCAGCGGGAGCAGATACGCAGTATTTT. Its protein is CVSSRGPAGADTQYF.

A remark on this clonotype: A single base separates this from a much larger clone, so it may be a read error. The CDR3 does not end in the conserved phenylalanine or tryptophan, so this is likely a read error. The chain has TRBV20-1 and TRBJ1-1; D perhaps matches TRBD1 (5 bases). V was trimmed by 6 bases and J by 10 bases, leaving 15 bases between them. The length of the CDR3 is 11 residues. Germline lookup yields CDR1 DFQATT and CDR2 SNEGSKA (reference sequence). The CDR3, as DNA: TGCAGTGCAGAAACGGGGAGGGGAGCTTTCGTT. The encoded protein is CSAETGRGAFV.

For this clonotype: Germline and junction disagree at one end, which may indicate a read error. The chain combines TRBV11-3 with TRBJ2-5, with TRBD1 matching over 9 bases. In germline, CDR1 is SGHNT, CDR2 YENEEA. The CDR3 spans 16 residues. For the CDR3, the DNA is TGTGCCAGTAGCTTAGGGACACAGGGGGCAGAGGAGACCCAGTACTTC. Translated, it gives CASSLGTQGAEETQYF.

In the case of this clonotype: The CDR3 does not close with the conserved phenylalanine or tryptophan, likely indicating a read error. It is unclear where the CDR3 begins or ends on the DNA, so no DNA is shown, and the CDR3 is as TCRdb lists it. The J gene is TRBJ2-7, the V gene TRBV4-2; TRBD1, the table's D call, lacks a check against the DNA. Inclusive of both ends, the CDR3 amounts to 15 amino acids. CDR1 and CDR2 (germline): LGHNA, YNFKEQ. CDR3 region: CASSRNRVGNYEQCY.

This clonotype has ten or more counts. The chain carries TRBV5-4 and TRBJ1-6; weak D call: TRBD1 (5 bases). The germline gives CDR1 SGHNT, CDR2 YYREEE (reference sequence). The ends were cut back, 0 bases at V and 11 bases at J, with 12 bases in the middle. The CDR3 spans 14 residues. The CDR3 DNA reads TGTGCCAGCAGCTTGGCTCAGGGCCAGGCACCCCTCCACTTT. Its translation: CASSLAQGQAPLHF.

With regard to this clonotype: One junction end disagrees with the germline gene, perhaps due to a read error. The genes are TRBV11-3 and TRBJ2-5, with 10 bases matching TRBD1. This CDR3 contains 16 residues. Germline V gene data show CDR1 as SGHNT and CDR2 as YENEEA. The CDR3 DNA sequence: TGTGCCGGCAGCTTAGGGAGACAGGGGGCAGAGGAGACACAGTACTTC. It encodes CAGSLGRQGAEETQYF.

This clonotype was counted only a few times. The chain combines TRBV30 with TRBJ1-1, with TRBD1 matching 11 bases. The CDR3 totals 14 residues. Germline V gene sequence: CDR1 GTSNPN, CDR2 SVGIG (reference sequence). Trimming cost V 2 bases and J 13 bases; bases outside gene matches: 12. The CDR3 nucleotides read TGTGCCTGGAGTTCCGGGACAGGGGGTCTTGGAGTTTTCTTT. Residues: CAWSSGTGGLGVFF.

Worth noting for this clonotype: An end of the junction differs from the germline gene, which may be a read error. This chain links TRBV10-2 with TRBJ2-6; D unresolved. Germline V CDR1 and CDR2: WSHSY, SAAADI. The CDR3 is 17 amino acids. This CDR3 reads CASSGGNAISGANVVTF. CDR3 DNA: TGCGCCAGCAGTGGGGGAAACGCGATCTCTGGAGCCAACGTCGTGACTTTC.

Worth noting for this clonotype: One end of the junction is discordant with germline, which a read error may explain. This rearrangement joins TRBV4-1 to TRBJ2-6; D may be TRBD2 (6 bases). From germline, CDR1 is MGHRA and CDR2 YSYEKL. This CDR3 spans 19 amino acids. CDR3 region: CVSSLWGETTGSGANVLTF. CDR3 bases: TGCGTCAGCAGCCTTTGGGGGGAGACAACGGGCTCTGGGGCCAACGTCCTGACATTC.

Regarding this clonotype: It may be a read error: a sequence one base away is much more abundant. This rearrangement joins TRBV6-1 to TRBJ1-5; D not resolved. Germline V gene lookup returns CDR1 MNHNS and CDR2 SASEGT. V lost 5 bases to trimming and J lost 4 bases, with 24 bases between them. The CDR3 runs 18 residues. The CDR3 nucleotides are TGTGCCAGCAGTCAAAACCCTGGACGGGGATATAGAAATCAGCCCCAGCATTTT. This encodes CASSQNPGRGYRNQPQHF.

This clonotype was seen just once. The chain is built from TRBV7-2 and TRBJ2-1; TRBD1 agrees at 7 bases. V lost 7 bases and J lost 9; bases outside the gene matches: 9. Per the germline V gene, CDR1 is SGHTA and CDR2 is FQGNSA. The CDR3 runs to 13 residues. CDR3 region: CASKETGAGEQFF. Written as DNA, the CDR3 is TGTGCCAGCAAGGAAACAGGGGCCGGTGAGCAGTTCTTC.

For this clonotype: One end of the junction is discordant with germline, which a read error may explain. This chain links TRBV28 with TRBJ2-3; tentative D call: TRBD1 (5 bases). CDR3 length: 15 residues. Germline V lookup: CDR1 MDHEN, CDR2 SYDVKM. CDR3 coding DNA: TGTGCCAGCAGCTGGGGCGAGCTAAGCACAGATATGCAGTATTTT. Residues: CASSWGELSTDMQYF.

The chain is built from TRBV7-9 and TRBJ1-5; no clear D gene. The V and J ends lost 3 bases and 0 bases respectively, with 6 bases between them. Germline assignment: CDR1 SEHNR and CDR2 FQNEAQ (reference sequence). This CDR3 has 14 residues. The DNA of the CDR3 is TGTGCCAGCAGCTTGGTTGATAGCAATCAGCCCCAGCATTTT. It codes for CASSLVDSNQPQHF.